This is a list of T cell receptor beta chains from one sample in a study of long-term antiretroviral therapy in people with HIV. The assay was immunoSEQ multiplex PCR, and TCRdb's table has in-frame clones only and misses some. The top ten clones hold about 8.1% of a sample with 20,000 or so clones, around 86% of them seen once. Sequencing was performed on unsorted PBMCs, taken 0.2 years before starting antiretroviral therapy. These receptors originate from a man aged 18 to 29 with HIV. CDR3s include the opening cysteine and the closing phenylalanine or tryptophan. The D gene is left open where the match is weak. A row's size may be missing; if present it is once, few, many or a size class.

j_call: TRBJ1-5; d_call: -; clone_size: -; v_call: TRBV9; cdr3_aa: CASSARVGSNQPQHF; cdr3_nt: TGTGCCAGCAGCGCCAGGGTAGGGAGCAATCAGCCCCAGCATTTT
j_call: TRBJ2-2; d_call: TRBD2; clone_size: once; v_call: TRBV5-5; cdr3_aa: CASSLEGTSGRAVGELFF; cdr3_nt: TGTGCCAGCAGCTTGGAGGGGACTAGCGGGAGGGCCGTCGGGGAGCTGTTTTTT
j_call: TRBJ2-1; d_call: TRBD2; clone_size: -; v_call: TRBV7-2; cdr3_aa: CASSRSGTYNEQFF; cdr3_nt: TGTGCCAGCAGCCGGAGCGGGACCTACAATGAGCAGTTCTTC
j_call: TRBJ1-1; d_call: -; clone_size: -; v_call: TRBV20-1; cdr3_aa: CSARENDQAFF; cdr3_nt: TGCAGTGCTAGGGAGAATGATCAAGCTTTCTTT
j_call: TRBJ2-5; d_call: TRBD2; clone_size: few; v_call: TRBV2; cdr3_aa: CASSEGGGAGETQYF; cdr3_nt: TGTGCCAGCAGTGAAGGCGGGGGGGCCGGAGAGACCCAGTACTTC
j_call: TRBJ2-3; d_call: -; clone_size: once; v_call: TRBV12-5; cdr3_aa: CASGLGPLTADTQYF; cdr3_nt: TGTGCTAGTGGTTTAGGGCCTCTCACTGCAGATACGCAGTATTTT
j_call: TRBJ1-2; d_call: TRBD1; clone_size: -; v_call: TRBV18; cdr3_aa: CASSTQGADGYTF; cdr3_nt: TGTGCCAGCTCGACACAGGGGGCAGACGGCTACACCTTC
j_call: TRBJ2-3; d_call: -; clone_size: -; v_call: TRBV9; cdr3_aa: CASRVSRTRTDTQYF; cdr3_nt: TGTGCCAGCAGAGTAAGTCGGACCCGCACAGATACGCAGTATTTT
j_call: TRBJ2-7; d_call: -; clone_size: -; v_call: TRBV7-9; cdr3_aa: CASSFSGAEQYF; cdr3_nt: TGTGCCAGCAGCTTTAGCGGAGCGGAGCAGTACTTC
j_call: TRBJ2-6; d_call: -; clone_size: -; v_call: TRBV30; cdr3_aa: CACLVPFSGANVLTF; cdr3_nt: TGTGCCTGCCTTGTCCCATTCTCTGGGGCCAACGTCCTGACTTTC
j_call: TRBJ2-5; d_call: -; clone_size: -; v_call: TRBV12-2; cdr3_aa: CASRLNARGETQYF; cdr3_nt: TGTGCAAGTCGCTTAAACGCCAGGGGAGAGACCCAGTACTTC
j_call: TRBJ1-2; d_call: -; clone_size: -; v_call: TRBV4-1; cdr3_aa: CASSPVQGGDYGYTF; cdr3_nt: TGCGCCAGCAGCCCAGTTCAGGGAGGAGACTATGGCTACACCTTC
j_call: TRBJ1-3; d_call: -; clone_size: -; v_call: TRBV29-1; cdr3_aa: CSVGETGNTIYF; cdr3_nt: TGCAGCGTTGGGGAAACTGGAAACACCATATATTTT
j_call: TRBJ2-1; d_call: TRBD1; clone_size: -; v_call: TRBV5-1; cdr3_aa: CASGPGQGASVGNEQFF; cdr3_nt: TGCGCCAGCGGACCGGGACAGGGGGCCTCTGTTGGAAATGAGCAGTTCTTC
j_call: TRBJ2-5; d_call: -; clone_size: -; v_call: TRBV5-1; cdr3_aa: CASNGAFGAVPEETQYF; cdr3_nt: TGCGCCAGCAATGGGGCGTTTGGGGCCGTACCCGAAGAGACCCAGTACTTC
j_call: TRBJ1-2; d_call: -; clone_size: once; v_call: TRBV4-3; cdr3_aa: CASSGIGSYGYTF; cdr3_nt: TGCGCCAGTTCGGGGATAGGGAGCTATGGCTACACCTTC
j_call: TRBJ1-2; d_call: -; clone_size: few; v_call: TRBV7-9; cdr3_aa: CASSPGTNYGYTF; cdr3_nt: TGTGCCAGCAGCCCAGGAACGAACTATGGCTACACCTTC
j_call: TRBJ1-5; d_call: -; clone_size: -; v_call: TRBV9; cdr3_aa: CASSVGANQPQHF; cdr3_nt: TGTGCCAGCAGCGTAGGGGCGAATCAGCCCCAGCATTTT
j_call: TRBJ2-1; d_call: -; clone_size: -; v_call: TRBV5-4; cdr3_aa: CASSDSGNEQFF; cdr3_nt: TGTGCCAGCAGCGACAGCGGCAATGAGCAGTTCTTC
j_call: TRBJ2-5; d_call: -; clone_size: -; v_call: TRBV5-1; cdr3_aa: CASSLETAGETQYF; cdr3_nt: TGCGCCAGCAGCTTGGAGACAGCTGGGGAGACCCAGTACTTC
j_call: TRBJ2-1; d_call: -; clone_size: -; v_call: TRBV7-9; cdr3_aa: CASSLTTGTSNEQFF; cdr3_nt: TGTGCCAGCAGCTTGACAACAGGTACCTCCAATGAGCAGTTCTTC
j_call: TRBJ1-1; d_call: -; clone_size: -; v_call: TRBV4-1; cdr3_aa: CASSGVLNTEAFF; cdr3_nt: TGCGCCAGCAGCGGGGTACTGAACACTGAAGCTTTCTTT
j_call: TRBJ2-1; d_call: TRBD2; clone_size: -; v_call: TRBV2; cdr3_aa: CASSRNTGTSGSDEQFF; cdr3_nt: TGTGCCAGCAGTCGCAACACCGGGACTAGCGGGAGTGATGAGCAGTTCTTC
j_call: TRBJ2-7; d_call: -; clone_size: -; v_call: TRBV11-2; cdr3_aa: CASSQKGDLGEQYF; cdr3_nt: TGTGCCAGCAGCCAAAAAGGGGATCTAGGCGAGCAGTACTTC
j_call: TRBJ1-2; d_call: -; clone_size: -; v_call: TRBV5-4; cdr3_aa: CASSNRDFTLRGYTF; cdr3_nt: TGTGCCAGCAGTAACCGGGACTTCACCCTCCGGGGCTACACCTTC
j_call: TRBJ1-3; d_call: -; clone_size: -; v_call: TRBV5-1; cdr3_aa: CASSFELASGNTIYF; cdr3_nt: TGCGCCAGCAGCTTCGAGCTCGCCTCTGGAAACACCATATATTTT
j_call: TRBJ2-1; d_call: TRBD2; clone_size: -; v_call: TRBV7-8; cdr3_aa: CASSSKGGPGPDEQFF; cdr3_nt: TGTGCCAGCAGCTCCAAGGGAGGGCCGGGACCCGATGAGCAGTTCTTC
j_call: TRBJ1-5; d_call: TRBD1; clone_size: -; v_call: TRBV6-5; cdr3_aa: CASSSTFTGGVQPQHF; cdr3_nt: TGTGCCAGCAGTTCCACCTTTACAGGGGGCGTTCAGCCCCAGCATTTT
j_call: TRBJ2-7; d_call: -; clone_size: few; v_call: TRBV30; cdr3_aa: CAWSVQSGTYEQYF; cdr3_nt: TGTGCCTGGAGTGTACAGTCCGGGACATACGAGCAGTACTTC
j_call: TRBJ1-1; d_call: -; clone_size: -; v_call: TRBV13; cdr3_aa: CASSIQGIEAFF; cdr3_nt: TGTGCCAGCAGCATCCAGGGTATCGAAGCTTTCTTT
j_call: TRBJ2-1; d_call: TRBD2; clone_size: -; v_call: TRBV2; cdr3_aa: CASIDTSGIYNEQFF; cdr3_nt: TGTGCCAGCATCGATACTAGCGGGATTTACAATGAGCAGTTCTTC
j_call: TRBJ2-1; d_call: -; clone_size: -; v_call: TRBV4-1; cdr3_aa: CASGTSDPNEQFF; cdr3_nt: TGCGCCAGCGGAACATCCGACCCAAATGAGCAGTTCTTC
j_call: TRBJ2-7; d_call: -; clone_size: once; v_call: TRBV5-1; cdr3_aa: CASSLSPSWAYEQYF; cdr3_nt: TGCGCCAGCAGCTTGTCGCCTAGCTGGGCCTACGAGCAGTACTTC
j_call: TRBJ2-5; d_call: TRBD2; clone_size: -; v_call: TRBV5-1; cdr3_aa: CASSTRTSGRADETQYF; cdr3_nt: TGCGCCAGCAGCACCCGGACTAGCGGGAGGGCTGACGAGACCCAGTACTTC
j_call: TRBJ1-2; d_call: -; clone_size: -; v_call: TRBV7-2; cdr3_aa: CASSRPSLPGGGYTF; cdr3_nt: TGTGCCAGCAGCCGACCATCGCTCCCGGGGGGAGGCTACACCTTC
j_call: TRBJ1-1; d_call: -; clone_size: once; v_call: TRBV6-5; cdr3_aa: CASSYGPMNTEAFF; cdr3_nt: TGTGCCAGCAGTTACGGACCCATGAACACTGAAGCTTTCTTT
j_call: TRBJ2-3; d_call: -; clone_size: -; v_call: TRBV4-3; cdr3_aa: CASSQWTDGPGEADTQYF; cdr3_nt: TGCGCCAGCAGCCAATGGACCGACGGGCCGGGAGAGGCAGATACGCAGTATTTT
j_call: TRBJ2-1; d_call: -; clone_size: -; v_call: TRBV29-1; cdr3_aa: CSVNKAGTPWDEQFF; cdr3_nt: TGCAGCGTTAACAAAGCGGGTACACCTTGGGATGAGCAGTTCTTC
j_call: TRBJ2-1; d_call: TRBD1; clone_size: -; v_call: TRBV5-6; cdr3_aa: CASSYAGQGRNEQFF; cdr3_nt: TGTGCCAGCAGCTACGCTGGACAGGGGAGGAATGAGCAGTTCTTC
j_call: TRBJ2-5; d_call: -; clone_size: -; v_call: TRBV7-3; cdr3_aa: CASSLTGGEETQYF; cdr3_nt: TGTGCCAGCAGCTTAACGGGGGGAGAAGAGACCCAGTACTTC
j_call: TRBJ2-1; d_call: TRBD1; clone_size: -; v_call: TRBV12-5; cdr3_aa: CASGLTMDRCSYNEQFF; cdr3_nt: TGTGCTAGTGGTTTGACGATGGACAGGTGCTCCTACAATGAGCAGTTCTTC
j_call: TRBJ2-1; d_call: -; clone_size: -; v_call: TRBV2; cdr3_aa: CAPRGLAYNEQFF; cdr3_nt: TGTGCCCCACGGGGGCTAGCTTACAATGAGCAGTTCTTC
j_call: TRBJ1-1; d_call: -; clone_size: once; v_call: TRBV7-9; cdr3_aa: CASSFRGMGEAFF; cdr3_nt: TGTGCCAGCAGCTTCCGGGGAATGGGTGAAGCTTTCTTT
j_call: TRBJ2-5; d_call: -; clone_size: -; v_call: TRBV4-1; cdr3_aa: CASSQDPPGGVQETQYF; cdr3_nt: TGCGCCAGCAGCCAAGATCCCCCAGGCGGGGTTCAAGAGACCCAGTACTTC
j_call: TRBJ1-1; d_call: TRBD1; clone_size: -; v_call: TRBV11-2; cdr3_aa: CASSLETGPEQTMNTEAFF; cdr3_nt: TGTGCCAGCAGCTTAGAGACAGGGCCTGAGCAGACGATGAACACTGAAGCTTTCTTT
j_call: TRBJ1-1; d_call: -; clone_size: -; v_call: TRBV29-1; cdr3_aa: CSVEWRSNTEAFF; cdr3_nt: TGCAGCGTTGAATGGAGGTCGAACACTGAAGCTTTCTTT
j_call: TRBJ2-7; d_call: -; clone_size: -; v_call: TRBV5-1; cdr3_aa: CASSTDFDEQYF; cdr3_nt: TGCGCCAGCAGCACGGATTTCGACGAGCAGTACTTC
j_call: TRBJ2-1; d_call: -; clone_size: -; v_call: TRBV7-6; cdr3_aa: CASSSSPVHEQFF; cdr3_nt: TGTGCCAGCAGCTCTTCCCCGGTGCATGAGCAGTTCTTC
j_call: TRBJ2-7; d_call: -; clone_size: -; v_call: TRBV7-2; cdr3_aa: CASSFSGPYEQYF; cdr3_nt: TGTGCCAGCAGCTTTTCGGGTCCCTACGAGCAGTACTTC
j_call: TRBJ2-5; d_call: -; clone_size: -; v_call: TRBV5-1; cdr3_aa: CASSLVDSLQETQYF; cdr3_nt: TGCGCCAGCAGCTTGGTGGACAGCCTCCAAGAGACCCAGTACTTC
j_call: TRBJ1-6; d_call: -; clone_size: -; v_call: TRBV6-4; cdr3_aa: CASRATIDSPLHF; cdr3_nt: TGTGCCAGCAGAGCCACCATCGATTCACCCCTCCACTTT
j_call: TRBJ2-7; d_call: -; clone_size: -; v_call: TRBV18; cdr3_aa: CASSPLIRATGYEQYF; cdr3_nt: TGTGCCAGCTCACCACTTATCCGGGCTACAGGGTACGAGCAGTACTTC
j_call: TRBJ1-3; d_call: -; clone_size: once; v_call: TRBV7-9; cdr3_aa: CASTTGPHPLGGTIYF; cdr3_nt: TGTGCCAGCACCACCGGGCCCCATCCTTTGGGGGGCACCATATATTTT
j_call: TRBJ1-5; d_call: TRBD1; clone_size: -; v_call: TRBV5-1; cdr3_aa: CASRLTGGWNQPQHF; cdr3_nt: TGCGCCAGCAGGTTAACAGGGGGTTGGAATCAGCCCCAGCATTTT
j_call: TRBJ2-1; d_call: TRBD2; clone_size: -; v_call: TRBV7-9; cdr3_aa: CASSSRVAGGNEQFF; cdr3_nt: TGTGCCAGCAGCTCCCGGGTAGCGGGGGGCAATGAGCAGTTCTTC
j_call: TRBJ2-1; d_call: TRBD2; clone_size: -; v_call: TRBV27; cdr3_aa: CASSPYLLAGEYNEQFF; cdr3_nt: TGTGCCAGCAGTCCCTACCTCCTAGCGGGTGAATACAATGAGCAGTTCTTC
j_call: TRBJ1-2; d_call: -; clone_size: -; v_call: TRBV7-6; cdr3_aa: CASSLAWGDYGYTF; cdr3_nt: TGTGCCAGCAGCTTAGCATGGGGAGACTATGGCTACACCTTC